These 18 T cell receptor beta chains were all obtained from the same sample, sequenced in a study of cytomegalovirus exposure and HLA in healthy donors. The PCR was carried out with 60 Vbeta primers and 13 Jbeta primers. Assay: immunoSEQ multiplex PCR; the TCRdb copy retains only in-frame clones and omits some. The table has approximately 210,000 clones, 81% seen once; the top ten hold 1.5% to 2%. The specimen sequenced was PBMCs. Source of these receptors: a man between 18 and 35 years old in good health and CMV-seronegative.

CDR3 region: CASLAGGLNAYEQYF. Written as DNA, the CDR3 is TGTGCCAGCTTAGCGGGGGGCCTAAATGCCTACGAGCAGTACTTC. The chain has TRBV6-6 and TRBJ2-7; 10 bases align to TRBD2. CDR1 and CDR2 from the germline V gene are MNHNY and SVGAGI (reference sequence). Unmatched junction bases numbered 9, after V lost 8 bases and J lost 2 bases. CDR3 length: 15 amino acids.

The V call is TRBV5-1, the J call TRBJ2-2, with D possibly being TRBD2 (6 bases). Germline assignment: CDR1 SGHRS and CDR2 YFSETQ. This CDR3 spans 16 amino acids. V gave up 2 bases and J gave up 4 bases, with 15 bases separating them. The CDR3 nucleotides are TGCGCCAGCAGCTTAGTAAGCGGGTATAGCACCGGGGAGCTGTTTTTT. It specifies CASSLVSGYSTGELFF.

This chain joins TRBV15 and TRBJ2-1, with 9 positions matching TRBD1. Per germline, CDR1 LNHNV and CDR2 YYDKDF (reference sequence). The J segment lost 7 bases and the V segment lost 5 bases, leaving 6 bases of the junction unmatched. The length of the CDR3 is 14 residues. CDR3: CATSVDRGINEQFF. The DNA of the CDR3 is TGTGCCACCAGCGTCGACAGGGGGATAAATGAGCAGTTCTTC. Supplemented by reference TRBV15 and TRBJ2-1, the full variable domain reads DAMVIQNPRYQVTQFGKPVTLSCSQTLNHNVMYWYQQKSSQAPKLLFHYYDKDFNNEADTPDNFQSRRPNTSFCFLDIRSPGLGDTAMYLCATSVDRGINEQFFGPGTRLTVL.

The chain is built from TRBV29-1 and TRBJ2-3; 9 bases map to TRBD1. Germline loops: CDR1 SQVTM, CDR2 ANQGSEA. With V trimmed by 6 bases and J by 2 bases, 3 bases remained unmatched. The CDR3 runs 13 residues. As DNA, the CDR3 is TGCAGCGTCGACAGGGGGTTCACAGATACGCAGTATTTT. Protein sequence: CSVDRGFTDTQYF.

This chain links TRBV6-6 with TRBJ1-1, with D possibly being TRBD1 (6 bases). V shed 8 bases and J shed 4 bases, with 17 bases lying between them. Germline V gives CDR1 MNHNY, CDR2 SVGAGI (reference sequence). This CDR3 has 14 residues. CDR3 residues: CASGEGHQATEAFF. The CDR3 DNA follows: TGTGCCAGCGGGGAGGGACACCAAGCCACTGAAGCTTTCTTT.

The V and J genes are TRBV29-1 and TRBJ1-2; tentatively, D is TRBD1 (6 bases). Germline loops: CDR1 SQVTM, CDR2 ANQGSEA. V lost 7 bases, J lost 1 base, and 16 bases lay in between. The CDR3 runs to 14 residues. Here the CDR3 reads CSAGPVQGNYGYTF. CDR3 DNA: TGCAGCGCCGGACCAGTACAGGGTAACTATGGCTACACCTTC.

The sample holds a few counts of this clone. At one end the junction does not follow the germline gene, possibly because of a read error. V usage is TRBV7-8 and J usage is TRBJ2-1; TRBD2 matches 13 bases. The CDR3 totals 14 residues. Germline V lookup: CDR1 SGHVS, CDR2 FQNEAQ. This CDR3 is CASGPGTSGTQGLF. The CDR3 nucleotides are TGTGCCAGCGGACCAGGGACTAGCGGGACCCAGGGGCTCTTC. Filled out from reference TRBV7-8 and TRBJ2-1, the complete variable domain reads GAGVSQSPRYKVAKRGQDVALRCDPISGHVSLFWYQQALGQGPEFLTYFQNEAQLDKSGLPSDRFFAERPEGSVSTLKIQRTQQEDSAVYLCASGPGTSGTQGLFGPGTRLTVL.

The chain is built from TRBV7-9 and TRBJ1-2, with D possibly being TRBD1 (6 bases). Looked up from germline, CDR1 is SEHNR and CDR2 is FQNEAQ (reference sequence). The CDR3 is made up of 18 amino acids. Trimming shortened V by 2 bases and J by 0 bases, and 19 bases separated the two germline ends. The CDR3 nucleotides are TGTGCCAGCAGCTTAATTCCGTCAGGGGTCTCGTCTAACTATGGCTACACCTTC. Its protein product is CASSLIPSGVSSNYGYTF.

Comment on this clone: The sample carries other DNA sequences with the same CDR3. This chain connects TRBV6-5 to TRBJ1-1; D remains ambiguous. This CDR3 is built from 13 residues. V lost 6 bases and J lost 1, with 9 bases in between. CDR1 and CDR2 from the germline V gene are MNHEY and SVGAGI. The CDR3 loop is CASSYGRNTEAFF. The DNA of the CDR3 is TGTGCCAGCAGCTACGGCAGGAACACTGAAGCTTTCTTT.

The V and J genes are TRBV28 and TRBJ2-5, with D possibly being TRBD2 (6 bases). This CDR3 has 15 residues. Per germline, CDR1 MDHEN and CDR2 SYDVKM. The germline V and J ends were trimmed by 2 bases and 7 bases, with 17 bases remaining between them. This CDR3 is CASSLGGVEVRTQYF. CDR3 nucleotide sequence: TGTGCCAGCAGTTTAGGAGGGGTTGAAGTGAGGACCCAGTACTTC. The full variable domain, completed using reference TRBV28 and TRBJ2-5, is DVKVTQSSRYLVKRTGEKVFLECVQDMDHENMFWYRQDPGLGLRLIYFSYDVKMKEKGDIPEGYSVSREKKERFSLILESASTNQTSMYLCASSLGGVEVRTQYFGPGTRLLVL.

The CDR3 sequence is CASSGLRTVVSYGYTF. The CDR3 nucleotides read TGTGCCAGCAGCGGTCTTCGGACAGTTGTGAGCTATGGCTACACCTTC. The rearrangement uses TRBV9 and TRBJ1-2; a possible D gene is TRBD1 (6 bases). The germline V gene has CDR1 SGDLS and CDR2 YYNGEE. There are 16 residues in the CDR3. Trimming removed 3 bases at V and 4 bases at J, with 19 bases between.

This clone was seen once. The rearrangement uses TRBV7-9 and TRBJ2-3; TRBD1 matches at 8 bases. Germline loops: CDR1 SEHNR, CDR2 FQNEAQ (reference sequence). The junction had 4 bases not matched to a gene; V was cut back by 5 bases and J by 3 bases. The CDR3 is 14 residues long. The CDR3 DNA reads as TGTGCCAGCAGCCTAGGACAGGGAACAGATACGCAGTATTTT. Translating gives CASSLGQGTDTQYF.

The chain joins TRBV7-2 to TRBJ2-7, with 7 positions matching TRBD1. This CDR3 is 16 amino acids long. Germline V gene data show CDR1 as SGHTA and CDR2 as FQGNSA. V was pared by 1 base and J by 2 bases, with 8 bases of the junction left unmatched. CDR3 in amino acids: CASSLGLTGITYEQYF. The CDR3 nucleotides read TGTGCCAGCAGCTTAGGGCTGACAGGGATAACCTACGAGCAGTACTTC.

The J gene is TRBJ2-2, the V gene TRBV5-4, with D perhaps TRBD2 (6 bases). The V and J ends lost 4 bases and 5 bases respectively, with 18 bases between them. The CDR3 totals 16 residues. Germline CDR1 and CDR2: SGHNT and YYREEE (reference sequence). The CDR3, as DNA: TGTGCCAGCAGCCCGGGGACTCCTAAGGGAACCGGGGAGCTGTTTTTT. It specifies CASSPGTPKGTGELFF.

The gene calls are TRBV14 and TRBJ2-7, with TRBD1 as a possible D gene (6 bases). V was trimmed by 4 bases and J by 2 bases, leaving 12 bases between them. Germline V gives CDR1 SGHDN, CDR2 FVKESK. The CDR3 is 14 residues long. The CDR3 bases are TGTGCCAGCAGCCCCCCGGGACACCCCTACGAGCAGTACTTC. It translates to CASSPPGHPYEQYF.

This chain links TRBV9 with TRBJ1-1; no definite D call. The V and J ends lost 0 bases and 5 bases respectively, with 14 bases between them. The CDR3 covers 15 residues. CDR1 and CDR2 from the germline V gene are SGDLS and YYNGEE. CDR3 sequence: CASSVATGSGTEAFF. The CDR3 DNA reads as TGTGCCAGCAGCGTAGCTACCGGATCGGGTACTGAAGCTTTCTTT.

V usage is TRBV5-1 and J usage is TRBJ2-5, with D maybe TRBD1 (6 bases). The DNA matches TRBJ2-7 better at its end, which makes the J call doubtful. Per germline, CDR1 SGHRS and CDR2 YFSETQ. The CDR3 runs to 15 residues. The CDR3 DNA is TGCGCCAGCAGCTTGGCGAGGGGGTTAATGCACGAGCAGTACTTC. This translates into CASSLARGLMHEQYF.

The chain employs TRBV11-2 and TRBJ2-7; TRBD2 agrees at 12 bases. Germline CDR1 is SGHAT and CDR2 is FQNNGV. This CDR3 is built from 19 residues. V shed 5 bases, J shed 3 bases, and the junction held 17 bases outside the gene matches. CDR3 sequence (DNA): TGTGCCAGCAGCGGACGCCGGGACAGTGGACTAGCGGGGATCTACGAGCAGTACTTC. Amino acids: CASSGRRDSGLAGIYEQYF.